This T cell receptor (beta chain) was recovered during a study of blood T cell repertoires in COVID-19. In germline, CDR1 is SNHLY, CDR2 FYNNEI. This CDR3 spans 17 amino acids. Trimming cost V 7 bases and J 0 bases, with 20 bases left between them. In terms of age and location, participants ranged from roughly 18 to 89 years and lived in about 25 US areas. Sequencing was performed with immunoSEQ multiplex PCR; in TCRdb, only in-frame clones are kept and a portion is missing. The profile shows a few hundred thousand clones, over 75% of them singletons. This clone was recorded many times. The TCR was taken from a middle-aged man who had recovered from COVID-19. The rearrangement joins TRBV2 to TRBJ2-3; D assignment may be TRBD1 or TRBD2 (9 bases each). Material for sequencing was PBMCs or T cells enriched from blood (not recorded which). The CDR3 here is CASKTGGSGRSTDTQYF. The CDR3 DNA follows: TGTGCCAGCAAGACAGGGGGTAGCGGGAGAAGCACAGATACGCAGTATTTT.